These T cell receptor beta chains were read from a single sample in a study of T cells in localized non-small cell lung cancer. Libraries were prepared by immunoSEQ multiplex PCR; TCRdb keeps only in-frame clonotypes and omits some of them. The top ten clones hold 9.6% of a sample with about 3,200 clones, more than 25% of them seen once. The sequencing here drew on lung tumor tissue, taken before any cancer treatment. The origin of the receptors is a man aged 35-75 years with stage I lung adenocarcinoma. Each CDR3 is given with its conserved first and last residue. A D gene is named only where the DNA matches it firmly. Only some rows state a clone size, as once, few, many or a class for expanded clones.

cdr3_aa cdr3_nt j_call clone_size v_call d_call
CASSKGANYGYTF TGTGCCAGCAGCAAGGGGGCAAACTATGGCTACACCTTC TRBJ1-2 medium-sized TRBV6-8 TRBD1
CASKSDGANVLTF TGTGCCAGCAAAAGCGATGGGGCCAACGTCCTGACTTTC TRBJ2-6 medium-sized TRBV9 .
CARPRDRETDTQYF TGTGCCAGACCCCGGGACAGGGAAACAGATACGCAGTATTTT TRBJ2-3 . TRBV19 TRBD1
CASSSWTSGGYNEQFF TGTGCCAGCAGTTCCTGGACTAGCGGGGGCTACAATGAGCAGTTCTTC TRBJ2-1 few TRBV6-8 TRBD2
CASSSSGTGQNSPLHF TGCGCCAGCAGCAGCTCCGGGACAGGGCAGAATTCACCCCTCCACTTT TRBJ1-6 . TRBV5-1 TRBD1
CASSGQGREAFF TGTGCCAGCAGTGGACAGGGAAGGGAAGCTTTCTTT TRBJ1-1 few TRBV6-8 TRBD1
CASSLGLDSYEQYF TGTGCCAGCAGTTTGGGACTAGATTCCTACGAGCAGTACTTC TRBJ2-7 few TRBV6-8 TRBD2
CASSLVRGSGNTIYF TGTGCCAGCAGCTTAGTCAGGGGCTCTGGAAACACCATATATTTT TRBJ1-3 medium-sized TRBV11-3 .
CASSWRTGGIERYEQYF TGTGCCAGCAGCTGGAGGACAGGGGGAATAGAAAGATACGAGCAGTACTTC TRBJ2-7 few TRBV11-3 TRBD1
CASSYGQGNSPLHF TGTGCCAGCAGCTATGGACAGGGGAATTCACCCCTCCACTTT TRBJ1-6 few TRBV11-3 TRBD1
CASSEGTSPGEQFF TGTGCCAGCAGCGAGGGGACTAGCCCCGGTGAGCAGTTCTTC TRBJ2-1 . TRBV9 TRBD2
CASSFIGGGARETQYF TGTGCCAGCAGCTTCATAGGCGGGGGGGCGCGAGAGACCCAGTACTTC TRBJ2-5 medium-sized TRBV11-3 TRBD2
CASSPESQEAFF TGTGCCAGCTCACCCGAATCCCAAGAAGCTTTCTTT TRBJ1-1 . TRBV18 .
CASSLSLELKDTIYF TGTGCCAGCAGTTTATCTCTGGAGCTCAAGGACACCATATATTTT TRBJ1-3 . TRBV28 .
CASSFTGKESPLHF TGTGCCAGCAGCTTTACAGGGAAGGAATCACCCCTCCACTTT TRBJ1-6 few TRBV11-3 .
CASSFDTTNQPQHF TGTGCCAGCAGCTTTGACACTACCAATCAGCCCCAGCATTTT TRBJ1-5 few TRBV11-3 .
CASSPGTRGTEAFF TGTGCCAGTAGTCCCGGGACACGAGGTACGGAAGCTTTCTTT TRBJ1-1 . TRBV19 .
CASSLTGGEAPLHF TGTGCCAGCAGCCTTACAGGGGGGGAAGCACCCCTCCACTTT TRBJ1-6 medium-sized TRBV11-3 TRBD1
CASRLGLGQGAGETQYF TGTGCAAGTCGCTTAGGGCTGGGGCAGGGGGCAGGAGAGACCCAGTACTTC TRBJ2-5 few TRBV12-2 .
CAWSPEGVEQYF TGTGCCTGGAGTCCCGAGGGGGTCGAGCAGTACTTC TRBJ2-7 . TRBV30 .
CASSLEVGGLWGYEQYF TGTGCCAGCAGCTTGGAGGTGGGGGGGCTTTGGGGCTACGAGCAGTACTTC TRBJ2-7 . TRBV6-8 .
CASSLWDSLTDTQYF TGTGCCAGCAGCCTATGGGACTCGCTTACAGATACGCAGTATTTT TRBJ2-3 few TRBV11-3 .
CASSQVWDSRHEQYF TGTGCCAGCAGCCAAGTCTGGGACTCTCGCCACGAGCAGTACTTC TRBJ2-7 few TRBV11-3 .
CASSPGPKGAADTQYF TGTGCCAGCAGTCCGGGACCGAAGGGGGCGGCAGATACGCAGTATTTT TRBJ2-3 few TRBV6-8 TRBD1
CASSESGTNSLYSPLHF TGTGCCAGCAGCGAGTCCGGGACTAATTCCCTCTATTCACCCCTCCACTTT TRBJ1-6 few TRBV9 .
CATSRDLYRVEQFF TGTGCCACCAGCAGAGATCTGTATCGGGTTGAGCAGTTCTTC TRBJ2-1 . TRBV15 .
CASSASPGTYNEQFF TGTGCCAGCAGCGCGTCCCCAGGGACCTACAATGAGCAGTTCTTC TRBJ2-1 few TRBV11-3 .
CASSLVGGTGELFF TGTGCCAGCAGCTTAGTCGGGGGCACCGGGGAGCTGTTTTTT TRBJ2-2 many TRBV11-3 .
CASSGGTGNTGELFF TGCGCCAGCAGCGGGGGGACAGGGAACACCGGGGAGCTGTTTTTT TRBJ2-2 . TRBV5-1 TRBD1
CASSPGQSREKLFF TGTGCCAGCAGTCCGGGACAATCGAGGGAAAAACTGTTTTTT TRBJ1-4 few TRBV6-8 .
CASSLWGVEVDGYTF TGTGCCAGCAGCTTGTGGGGAGTCGAGGTGGATGGCTACACCTTC TRBJ1-2 medium-sized TRBV11-3 .
CASSPNGGWGTEAFF TGTGCCAGTAGTCCCAACGGGGGATGGGGCACTGAAGCTTTCTTT TRBJ1-1 . TRBV19 .
CASSLVAIQETQYF TGTGCCAGCAGCTTAGTGGCTATCCAAGAGACCCAGTACTTC TRBJ2-5 . TRBV11-3 .
CASSSTATSTQLQFF TGTGCCAGCAGTTCCACTGCGACTAGTACCCAATTGCAGTTCTTC TRBJ2-1 few TRBV6-8 .
CASSIGAGRDTQYF TGTGCCAGTAGTATAGGTGCAGGGAGGGATACGCAGTATTTT TRBJ2-3 hyperexpanded TRBV19 .
CAWSMWEGRGMNTEAFF TGTGCTTGGAGCATGTGGGAGGGAAGAGGGATGAACACTGAAGCTTTCTTT TRBJ1-1 . TRBV30 .
CASSFGGTPTEQYF TGTGCCAGCAGCTTTGGGGGGACCCCTACCGAGCAGTACTTC TRBJ2-7 . TRBV12-1 .
CASSPGTSGAYEQYF TGCGCCAGCAGCCCGGGGACTAGCGGGGCCTACGAGCAGTACTTC TRBJ2-7 few TRBV4-1 TRBD2
CASSVDTDSSYNEQFF TGTGCCAGCAGCGTAGATACGGATAGCTCCTACAATGAGCAGTTCTTC TRBJ2-1 . TRBV9 .
CASGLARRTEAFF TGTGCTAGTGGTTTGGCTAGGAGGACTGAAGCTTTCTTT TRBJ1-1 . TRBV12-5 .
CAWNQQGYGYTF TGTGCCTGGAACCAACAGGGTTATGGCTACACCTTC TRBJ1-2 . TRBV30 .
CASSLRVTEAFF TGTGCCAGCAGTTTACGGGTCACTGAAGCTTTCTTT TRBJ1-1 . TRBV28 .
CASSRPGFGYTF TGTGCCAGCAGTCGACCGGGGTTCGGCTACACCTTC TRBJ1-2 . TRBV28 .
CASSLKLGDTDTQYF TGTGCCAGCAGCTTGAAACTAGGGGACACAGATACGCAGTATTTT TRBJ2-3 . TRBV11-3 .
CASSYSSGLANYGYTF TGTGCCAGCAGTTACTCGTCGGGGTTAGCTAACTATGGCTACACCTTC TRBJ1-2 medium-sized TRBV6-8 .
CASSSGLAGTDTQYF TGTGCCAGCAGCTCGGGACTAGCGGGCACAGATACGCAGTATTTT TRBJ2-3 medium-sized TRBV11-3 TRBD2
CASSFRREDHGYTF TGTGCCAGCAGTTTCCGCAGGGAAGATCATGGCTACACCTTC TRBJ1-2 once TRBV28 .
CASTTGRGRGYEQYF TGTGCCAGCACTACCGGTCGAGGAAGGGGTTACGAGCAGTACTTC TRBJ2-7 few TRBV11-3 .
CSVVWGSNTEAFF TGCAGCGTTGTCTGGGGATCTAACACTGAAGCTTTCTTT TRBJ1-1 . TRBV29-1 .
CASSVGQVDNQPQHF TGTGCCAGCAGTGTGGGACAGGTAGACAATCAGCCCCAGCATTTT TRBJ1-5 . TRBV28 TRBD1
CASSQDYQETQYF TGTGCCAGCAGCCAGGACTATCAAGAGACCCAGTACTTC TRBJ2-5 many TRBV7-2 .
CAWSPGRPNRRTDTQYF TGTGCCTGGAGCCCGGGACGGCCCAATCGCCGCACAGATACGCAGTATTTT TRBJ2-3 few TRBV30 .
CAGGTGEIGTQYF TGTGCCGGAGGGACAGGGGAAATCGGTACGCAGTATTTT TRBJ2-3 few TRBV9 TRBD1
CASRDFPGQGYTDTQYF TGTGCCAGCAGGGACTTTCCGGGACAGGGGTACACAGATACGCAGTATTTT TRBJ2-3 . TRBV28 TRBD1
CASTERRGINTEAFF TGTGCCAGCACCGAGCGCAGGGGGATTAACACTGAAGCTTTCTTT TRBJ1-1 . TRBV9 TRBD1
CASSLVTGVNTEAFF TGTGCCAGCAGCTTAGTAACAGGCGTGAACACTGAAGCTTTCTTT TRBJ1-1 few TRBV11-3 .
CAWRTLDRGPYNEQFF TGTGCCTGGAGGACCCTCGACAGGGGTCCCTACAATGAGCAGTTCTTC TRBJ2-1 few TRBV30 TRBD1
CASSGGRFETLHF TGCGCCAGCAGCGGGGGACGGTTCGAGACCCTCCACTTT TRBJ1-6 few TRBV10-2 .